This TCR beta chain was captured in a study of T cell responses to AZD1222 COVID-19 vaccine. The ends lost 4 bases at V and 5 bases at J; junction bases unmatched: 7. Germline lookup yields CDR1 SGHNT and CDR2 YYREEE (reference sequence). This CDR3 is 14 amino acids long. Notes on this clone: As yet, its antigen is unknown. A much larger clone sits a single nucleotide away, making a read error possible. This sample includes further DNA sequences coding for the same CDR3.

Libraries were prepared by immunoSEQ multiplex PCR; TCRdb keeps only in-frame clonotypes and omits some of them. The sample has approximately 70,000 clones; 86% are singletons. Regarding the study as a whole: Two doses of AZD1222 preceded a rise in Spike-specific TCR breadth and depth. After the peak T cell response, and only then, were repertoires sampled. Close to half of all spike-specific TCRs reportedly target regions of the variants that are unmutated.

This specimen was peripheral blood, taken on day 0 of AZD1222 vaccination. This clonotype originated in an adult in good health. The chain links TRBV5-4 to TRBJ2-7, with 9 bases matching TRBD1. The CDR3 DNA reads as TGTGCCAGCAGCCTCGGACAGGGGTTCGACGAGCAGTACTTC. It yields the protein CASSLGQGFDEQYF.